This TCR beta chain stems from a study of blood T cell repertoires in COVID-19. The V gene lost 0 bases and the J gene lost 8 bases, with 11 bases spanning the gap. CDR3 length: 13 residues. CDR1 and CDR2 from the germline V gene are SGHRS and YFSETQ. TCRdb's copy holds only in-frame clones and misses some; the assay was immunoSEQ multiplex PCR. The sample carries fewer than 200,000 clones, roughly 73% recorded once. The V and J genes are TRBV5-1 and TRBJ1-2; D might be TRBD1 (6 bases). Source material: peripheral blood. The clonotype comes from a man between 65 and 85 years old with acute or convalescent COVID-19. As DNA, the CDR3 is TGCGCCAGCAGCTTGGGACAGGAGAAGGGCTACACCTTC. Translation: CASSLGQEKGYTF.